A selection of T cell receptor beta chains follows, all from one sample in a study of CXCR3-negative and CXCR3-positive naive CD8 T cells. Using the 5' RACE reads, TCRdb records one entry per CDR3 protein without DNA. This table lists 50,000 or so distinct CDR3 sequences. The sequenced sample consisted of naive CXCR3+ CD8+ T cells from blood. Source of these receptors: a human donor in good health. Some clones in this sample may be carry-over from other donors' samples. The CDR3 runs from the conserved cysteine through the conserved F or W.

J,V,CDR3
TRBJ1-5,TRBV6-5,CATPPPGHLSNQPQHF
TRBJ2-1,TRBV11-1,CASRSGNYNEQFF
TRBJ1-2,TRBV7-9,CASSLVADSLQGYGYTF
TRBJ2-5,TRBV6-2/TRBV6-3,CASSYSILRGEYF
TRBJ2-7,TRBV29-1,CSVYHATSGDPIEQYF
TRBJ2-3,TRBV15,CATSRVTGSTDTQYF
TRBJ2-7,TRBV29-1,CSVDETSGGYEQYF
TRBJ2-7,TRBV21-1,CAREKGSDRYEQYF
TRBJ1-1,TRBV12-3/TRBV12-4,CASSPDPGTGYSLNTEAFF
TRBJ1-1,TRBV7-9,CASSLRGAIMGEDTEAFF
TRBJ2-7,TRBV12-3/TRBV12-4,CASSYSLGGAYEQYF
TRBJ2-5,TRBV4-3,CASSQGRETQYF
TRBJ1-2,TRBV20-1,CSARAETGTGYTF
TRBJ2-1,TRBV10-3,CAISGQGSYNEQFF
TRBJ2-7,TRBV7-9,CASSSGTGTRWEQYF
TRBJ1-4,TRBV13,CASSLRTAFEEKLFF
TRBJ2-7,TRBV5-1,CASTPPVAGSASYEQYF
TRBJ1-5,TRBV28,CASSFTGNNQPQHF
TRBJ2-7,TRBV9,CASSVDPSPDEQYF
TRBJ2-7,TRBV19,CASSSGFSSYEQYF
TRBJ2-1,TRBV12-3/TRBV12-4,CASSLALGLRDHEQFF
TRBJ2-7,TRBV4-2,CASSQDAYEQYF
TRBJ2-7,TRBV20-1,CSARDGGSGEHQYF
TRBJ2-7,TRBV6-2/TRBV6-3,CASSVTASYEQYF
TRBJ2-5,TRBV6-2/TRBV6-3,CASSGLSYQETQYF
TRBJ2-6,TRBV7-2,CASSSAGTGRGWANVLTF
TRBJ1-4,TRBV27,CASSLGLAQGKLFF
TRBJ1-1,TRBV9,CASSVAGGNTEAFF
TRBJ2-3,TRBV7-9,CASSSGGRADTQYF
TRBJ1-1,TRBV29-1,CSVSKDSSEAFF
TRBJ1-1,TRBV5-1,CASTVGQEPEAFF
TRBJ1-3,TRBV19,CASSIGGPRGNTIYF
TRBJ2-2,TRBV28,CASRLGDSRNTGELFF
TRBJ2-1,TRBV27,CASSPGLAGYNEQFF
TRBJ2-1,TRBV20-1,CSASLASGGYNEQFF
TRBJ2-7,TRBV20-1,CSARGPQTDYEQYF
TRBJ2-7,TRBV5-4,CASSLGIYEQYF
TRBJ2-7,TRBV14,CASSPAGTPYEQYF
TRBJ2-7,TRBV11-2,CASSSGQGPYEQYF
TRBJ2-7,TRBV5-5,CASSLEAGDLEYF
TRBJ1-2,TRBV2,CASSENWGYTF
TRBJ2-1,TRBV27,CASSSPGQGNNEQFF
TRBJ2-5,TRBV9,CASSPDRGYQETQYF
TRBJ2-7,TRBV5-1,CASSFTSAGAYEQYF
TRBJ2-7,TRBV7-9,CASSFRGSYEQYF
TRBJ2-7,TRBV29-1,CSVEEPQSSYEQYF
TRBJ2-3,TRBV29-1,CSVPGADTQYF
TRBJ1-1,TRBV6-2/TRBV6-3,CASSSMAGPTEAFF
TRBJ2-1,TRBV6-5,CASSFGNEQFF